This T cell receptor (beta chain) came from a study of blood T cell repertoires in COVID-19. On the study more broadly: The study drew acute and convalescent COVID-19 samples from the United States, Italy and Spain. Nucleic acid was either cDNA or gDNA, and it came from T cells, B-cell-depleted T cells, or PBMCs.

Original analysis: For nucleated cells, counts were estimated from reference gene primer amplification. Produced via immunoSEQ multiplex PCR; TCRdb's table is partial and in-frame only. D and trimming come from the DNA, and the V and J calls and clone size come from that table. The table has under 250,000 clones, over 80% seen once; the top ten hold roughly 2.7%. The CDR3 contains 12 residues. Trimming pared 3 bases from V and 5 bases from J, leaving 7 bases between. CDR1 and CDR2 from the germline V gene are SNHLY and FYNNEI. The genes are TRBV2 and TRBJ2-5; D is undetermined. The sequence was obtained from a woman in her 70s with active or convalescent COVID-19. Sequenced: peripheral blood. CDR3 bases: TGTGCCAGCAGTGATCGAGCGGAGACCCAGTACTTC. Translated, it gives CASSDRAETQYF. Looking up the rest from reference TRBV2 and TRBJ2-5 gives the full variable domain: EPEVTQTPSHQVTQMGQEVILRCVPISNHLYFYWYRQILGQKVEFLVSFYNNEISEKSEIFDDQFSVERPDGSNFTLKIRSTKLEDSAMYFCASSDRAETQYFGPGTRLLVL.